Listed here is a single TCR beta chain. As yet, its antigen is unknown. Germline values: CDR1 SGDLS, CDR2 YYNGEE. The CDR3 covers 14 residues. Trimming left V 2 bases short and J 7 bases short, with 15 bases between. This entry belongs to a study of identifying expanded T cells in peripheral blood. The method was immunoSEQ multiplex PCR; TCRdb's version includes in-frame clones alone and lacks a portion of them. Of just over 90,000 clones listed, about nine tenths were seen once; the top ten hold about 3.9%. Overall study findings and caveats: Differentially abundant clones: around 1.2 between replicates, about 15 at about two weeks, 18 to 20 at four. Across healthy donors, higher total template counts meant significantly greater roughly two-week count variance.

Healthy donors had no documented immune events, such as infections, while sampled. The source is a person aged 18 to 70 in good health. Sequencing was carried out using blood. The chain recombines TRBV9 with TRBJ1-2; D is undetermined. The CDR3 here is CASSVEGAVGGYTF. The DNA for the CDR3 is TGTGCCAGCAGCGTTGAGGGCGCGGTCGGTGGCTACACCTTC.